These 13 T cell receptor beta chains came from one sample sequenced in a study of tissue T cells after allogeneic stem cell transplantation. Clones were read by immunoSEQ multiplex PCR, and TCRdb kept only the in-frame ones, dropping some. The data contain 5,000 or so clones, less than 55% of them singletons. Documented time point: mouse harvest day 7 after allogeneic transplant. The graft held 10^6 splenic CD5+ T cells and 10^7 T-cell-depleted bone marrow cells. Material for sequencing was gut tissue. The receptors were gathered from a female BALB/c mouse given C57BL/6 T cells with graft-versus-host disease after an allogeneic hematopoietic cell transplant.

A remark on this clone: Genes and germline come from the mouse. From the germline J gene comes the end of the CDR3, since the read stops 1 residue before it. V gene TRBV16 combines with J gene TRBJ1-1, with D unresolved. The V end lost 4 bases, the J end lost 1 base, and 7 bases lay between the germline ends. The CDR3 totals 13 residues. Germline-derived CDR1 and CDR2 are SGHSA and FRNQAP. The sequenced CDR3 bases are TGTGCAAGCAGCTCAGAAGGGAACACAGAAGTCTTC. Its protein product is CASSSEGNTEVF. The whole CDR3 sequence is CASSSEGNTEVFF.

This clone was seen only a few times. The gene symbols are mouse symbols. The read is 1 residue too short to cover the CDR3 end, so that end is filled in from the germline J gene. V usage is TRBV1 and J usage is TRBJ1-3; 10 bases are a match to TRBD1. The CDR3 is 16 amino acids. The V gene end was trimmed by 3 bases and the J gene end by 3 bases; junction bases not matched to a gene: 5. Germline V gene data show CDR1 as NSQYPW and CDR2 as LRSPGD (reference sequence). The sequenced part of the CDR3 DNA is TGCACCTGCAGTGCCCGGGACAGGGGATATGGAAATACGCTCTAT. Its translation is CTCSARDRGYGNTLY. Given in full, the CDR3 is CTCSARDRGYGNTLYF.

This clone appeared a few times. Mouse gene names and germline throughout. From the germline J gene comes the end of the CDR3, since the read stops 1 residue before it. This chain joins TRBV23 and TRBJ2-7; the table's D call, TRBD2, has no DNA check behind it. CDR3 length: 14 amino acids. In germline, CDR1 is KGHTA, CDR2 FQNQQP. The CDR3 loop is CSSSPDWGGYEQYF. Partial CDR3 DNA: TGCTCCAGCAGTCCGGACTGGGGGGGCTATGAACAGTAC.

Only a few counts were recorded for this clone. Mouse names are used for the genes. The observed sequence ends 1 residue before the CDR3 terminus, with the missing tail filled in from the germline J gene. The chain carries TRBV13-2 and TRBJ2-1; D unclear. The CDR3 spans 14 residues. The germline CDR1 and CDR2 sequences are NNHNN and SYGAGS (reference sequence). V was pared by 1 base and J by 0 bases, with 5 bases between. The CDR3 spells CASGDRGNYAEQFF. Partial CDR3 DNA: TGTGCCAGCGGTGATCGGGGTAACTATGCTGAGCAGTTC.

This clone was seen a handful of times. Genes here carry mouse names. The CDR3 spells CASSHSSAETLYF. CDR3 DNA (partial): TGTGCCAGCTCTCACTCTAGTGCAGAAACGCTGTAT. This chain joins TRBV12-2 and TRBJ2-3; D is uncertain. The CDR3 end falls 1 residue outside the read, so it is completed with the germline J gene. Trimming removed 2 bases from V and 0 bases from J, with 5 bases in between. The germline gives CDR1 SGHLS, CDR2 HYDKME. The CDR3 spans 13 residues. Together with reference TRBV12-2 and TRBJ2-3, the CDR3 gives the full variable domain: NSGVVQSPRYIIKGKGERSILKCIPISGHLSVAWYQQTQGQELKFFIQHYDKMERDKGNLPSRFSVQQFDDYHSEMNMSALELEDSAVYFCASSHSSAETLYFGSGTRLTVL.

A remark on this clone: Each gene name is a mouse one. The read terminates 1 residue before the CDR3 end, so the remaining end is supplied by the germline J gene. The gene calls are TRBV26 and TRBJ2-4, with D tentatively TRBD1 or TRBD2 (5 bases each). This CDR3 comprises 14 residues. The V end was cut by 0 bases, the J end by 2 bases, with 6 bases between. From germline, CDR1 is KGHPV and CDR2 FQNQEV (reference sequence). This chain's CDR3 is CASSLSGTQNTLYF. The sequenced part of the CDR3 DNA is TGTGCCAGCAGTCTGTCAGGGACTCAAAACACCTTGTAC.

This clone is categorized as medium-sized. The gene symbols are mouse symbols. The CDR3 is cut off 1 residue early in the read; its end comes from the germline J gene. The rearrangement links TRBV26 to TRBJ1-5; D gene ambiguous. V lost 0 bases, J lost 8 bases, and 5 bases lay in between. This CDR3 comprises 12 residues. Germline V lookup: CDR1 KGHPV, CDR2 FQNQEV (reference sequence). CDR3 DNA, as far as it was read: TGTGCCAGCAGTCTGTCGGGGAAGGCTCCGCTT. Its protein is CASSLSGKAPL. The complete CDR3 sequence is CASSLSGKAPLF.

This clone was counted only a few times. Gene labels here are mouse ones. The sequence runs out 1 residue before the end of the CDR3; the remainder is reconstructed from the germline J gene. This chain connects TRBV13-1 to TRBJ2-7; the D gene is possibly TRBD2 (5 bases). Germline V CDR1 and CDR2: NSHNY, SYGAGN. Between the trimmed V and J ends, which lost 0 bases and 6 bases, there was a span of 7 bases. There are 12 residues in the CDR3. The CDR3 loop is CASSDEWGEQYF. The covered CDR3 bases are TGTGCCAGCAGTGATGAGTGGGGTGAACAGTAC.

This clone has only a few counts. The gene names given are mouse names. Read sequence stops 1 residue before the CDR3 end, and the germline J gene provides the missing end. The gene calls are TRBV26 and TRBJ2-7, with TRBD2 identical over 13 bases. Germline V lookup: CDR1 KGHPV, CDR2 FQNQEV (reference sequence). This CDR3 is built from 14 residues. Unmatched junction bases numbered 5, after V lost 6 bases and J lost 6 bases. Partial CDR3 DNA: TGTGCCAGCAGCCCCGGGACTGGGGGGGTTGAACAGTAC. Translated: CASSPGTGGVEQY. The whole CDR3 protein reads CASSPGTGGVEQYF.

With regard to this clone: Mouse gene names and germline throughout. The read terminates 1 residue ahead of where the CDR3 ends, so the germline J gene completes it. V gene TRBV3 combines with J gene TRBJ2-4; 7 bases match TRBD2. V was clipped by 4 bases and J by 0 bases; unmatched bases: 4. The CDR3 is 15 residues long. Germline CDR1 is SNHLY and CDR2 is FYNGKV (reference sequence). The CDR3 spells CASSSAGGSQNTLYF. The DNA read from the CDR3 is TGTGCCAGCAGCTCGGCTGGGGGTAGTCAAAACACCTTGTAC.

By sample share, this clone is medium-sized. The gene symbols are mouse symbols. The CDR3 end lies 1 residue beyond the end of the read and is filled in from the germline J gene. The chain uses TRBV14 and TRBJ2-7; 12 nucleotides match TRBD2. This CDR3 is built from 14 residues. CDR1 and CDR2 from the germline V gene are SGHDT and FRDEAV. V shed 4 bases, J shed 7 bases, and the junction held 6 bases outside the gene matches. The sequenced CDR3 bases are TGTGCCAGCAGTCCGACTGGGGGGGCGCGGGAACAGTAC. Protein product: CASSPTGGAREQY. The full CDR3 is CASSPTGGAREQYF.

Notes on this clone: The gene names given are mouse names. Read sequence stops 1 residue before the CDR3 end, and the germline J gene provides the missing end. This sequence joins TRBV26 and TRBJ2-4; perhaps TRBD2 as D (6 bases). Germline lookup yields CDR1 KGHPV and CDR2 FQNQEV (reference sequence). V lost 2 bases to trimming and J lost 7 bases, with 10 bases between them. This CDR3 spans 13 amino acids. The CDR3 protein is CASSLMGEYTLYF. The sequenced part of the CDR3 DNA is TGTGCCAGCAGTCTGATGGGGGAGTACACCTTGTAC.

A remark on this clone: This may come from a read error, since a much larger clone is one base off. Gene names and germline match the mouse. The read ends 1 residue early relative to the CDR3; the germline J gene fills the gap. The chain carries TRBV19 and TRBJ2-7; perhaps TRBD2 as D (7 bases). Germline loops: CDR1 FNHDT, CDR2 SITEND (reference sequence). V lost 7 bases, J lost 5 bases, and 13 bases lay in between. The CDR3 extends over 12 amino acids. The sequenced CDR3 bases are TGTGCCAGCCTGGGGGCTCTACATGAACAGTAC. Protein: CASLGALHEQY. The full CDR3 reads CASLGALHEQYF.